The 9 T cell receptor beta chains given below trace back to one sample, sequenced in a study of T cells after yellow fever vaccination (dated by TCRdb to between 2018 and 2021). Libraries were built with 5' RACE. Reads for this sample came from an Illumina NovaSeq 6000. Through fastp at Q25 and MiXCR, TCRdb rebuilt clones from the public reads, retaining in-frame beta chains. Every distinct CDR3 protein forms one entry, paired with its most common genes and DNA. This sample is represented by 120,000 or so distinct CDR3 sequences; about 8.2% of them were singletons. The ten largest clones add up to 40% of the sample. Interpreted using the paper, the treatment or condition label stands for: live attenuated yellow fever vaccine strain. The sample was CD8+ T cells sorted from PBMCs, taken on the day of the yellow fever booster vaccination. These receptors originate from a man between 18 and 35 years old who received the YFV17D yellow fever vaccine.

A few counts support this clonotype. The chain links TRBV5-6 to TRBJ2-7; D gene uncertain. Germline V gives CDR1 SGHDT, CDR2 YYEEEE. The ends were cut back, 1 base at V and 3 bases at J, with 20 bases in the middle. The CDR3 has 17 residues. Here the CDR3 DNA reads TGTGCCAGCAGCTTGTTCCCCGGTAGGGAATCGGGCTACGAGCAGTACGTC. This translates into CASSLFPGRESGYEQYV.

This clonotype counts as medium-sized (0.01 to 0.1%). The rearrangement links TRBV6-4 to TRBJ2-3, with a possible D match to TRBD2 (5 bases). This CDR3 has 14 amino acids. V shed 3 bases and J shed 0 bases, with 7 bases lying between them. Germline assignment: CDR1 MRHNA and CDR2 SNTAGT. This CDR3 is CASSERGSTDTQYF. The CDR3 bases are TGTGCCAGCAGTGAAAGAGGGAGCACAGATACGCAGTATTTT.

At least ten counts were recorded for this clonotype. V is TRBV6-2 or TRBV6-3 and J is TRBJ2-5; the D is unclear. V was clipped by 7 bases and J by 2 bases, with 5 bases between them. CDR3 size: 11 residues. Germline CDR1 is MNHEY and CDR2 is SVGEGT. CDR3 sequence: CASMKQETQYF. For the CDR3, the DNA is TGTGCCAGCATGAAGCAAGAGACCCAGTACTTC.

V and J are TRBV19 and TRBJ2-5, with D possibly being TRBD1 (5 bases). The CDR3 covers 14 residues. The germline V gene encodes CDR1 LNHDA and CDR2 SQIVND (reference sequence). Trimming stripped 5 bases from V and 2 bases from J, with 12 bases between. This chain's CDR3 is CASSRTDNQETQYF. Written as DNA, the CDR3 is TGTGCCAGTAGTCGAACGGACAATCAAGAGACCCAGTACTTC. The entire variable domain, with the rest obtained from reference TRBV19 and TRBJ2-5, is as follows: DGGITQSPKYLFRKEGQNVTLSCEQNLNHDAMYWYRQDPGQGLRLIYYSQIVNDFQKGDIAEGYSVSREKKESFPLTVTSAQKNPTAFYLCASSRTDNQETQYFGPGTRLLVL.

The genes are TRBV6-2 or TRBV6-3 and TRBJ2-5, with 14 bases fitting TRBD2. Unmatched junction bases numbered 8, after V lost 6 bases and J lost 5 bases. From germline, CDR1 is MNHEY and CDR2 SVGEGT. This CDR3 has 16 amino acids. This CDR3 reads CASRSGLAGEIETQYF. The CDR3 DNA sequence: TGTGCCAGCAGATCGGGACTAGCGGGGGAGATTGAGACCCAGTACTTC.

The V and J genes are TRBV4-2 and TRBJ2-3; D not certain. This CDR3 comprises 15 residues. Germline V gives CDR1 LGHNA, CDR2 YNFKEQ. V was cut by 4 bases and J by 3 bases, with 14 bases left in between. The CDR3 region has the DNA TGTGCCAGCAGCCCCCCGCCGGGTAGTACAGATACGCAGTATTTT. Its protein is CASSPPPGSTDTQYF.

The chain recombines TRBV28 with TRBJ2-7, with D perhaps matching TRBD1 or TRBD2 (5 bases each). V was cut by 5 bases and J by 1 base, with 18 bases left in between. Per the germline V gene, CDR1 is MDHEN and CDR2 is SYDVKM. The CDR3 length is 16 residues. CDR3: CASSQSRDGISYEQYV. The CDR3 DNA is TGTGCCAGCAGTCAGAGCCGGGACGGGATATCCTACGAGCAGTACGTC.

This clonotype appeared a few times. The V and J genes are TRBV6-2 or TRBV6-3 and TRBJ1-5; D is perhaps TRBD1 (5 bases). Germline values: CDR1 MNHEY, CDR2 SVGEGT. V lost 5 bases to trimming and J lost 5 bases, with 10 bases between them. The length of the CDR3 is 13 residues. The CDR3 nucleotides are TGTGCCAGCAGTACGGGGGGTTATCAGCCCCAGCATTTT. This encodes CASSTGGYQPQHF.

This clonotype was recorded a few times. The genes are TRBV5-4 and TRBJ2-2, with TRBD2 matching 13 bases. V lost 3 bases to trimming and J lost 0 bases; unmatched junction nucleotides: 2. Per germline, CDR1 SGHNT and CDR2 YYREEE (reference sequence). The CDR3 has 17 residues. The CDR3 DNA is TGTGCCAGCAGCTGGGGACTAGCGGGGCCGAACACCGGGGAGCTGTTTTTT. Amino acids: CASSWGLAGPNTGELFF.